The entry below gives a single TCR beta chain sequence along with its context. Its antigen remains unknown. The CDR3 ends on some other residue instead of the conserved phenylalanine or tryptophan, so this is likely a read error. The limits of the CDR3 on the DNA are not certain, so only TCRdb's listed CDR3 is given. TCRdb re-derived calls from the multiplex PCR reads in MiXCR, one entry per CDR3 protein. Among around 130,000 distinct CDR3 sequences listed, less than 35% were seen once. The CDR3 contains 13 residues when both ends are counted. Germline V gene data show CDR1 as SGHNT and CDR2 as YYREEE (reference sequence). These data come from a study of breast tumors, draining lymph nodes, adjacent tissues. General study points: The lymph node origin of tumor T cells was framed as consistent with a hypothesis, not demonstrated.

Breast cancer patients provided tissue from their axillary draining lymph nodes. What was sequenced was axillary lymph node tissue. The sequence was obtained from a female donor with breast cancer. Some clones in this sample may be carry-over from other donors' samples. The chain couples TRBV5-4 to TRBJ1-1. CDR3 region: CASSLAENTEAVS.